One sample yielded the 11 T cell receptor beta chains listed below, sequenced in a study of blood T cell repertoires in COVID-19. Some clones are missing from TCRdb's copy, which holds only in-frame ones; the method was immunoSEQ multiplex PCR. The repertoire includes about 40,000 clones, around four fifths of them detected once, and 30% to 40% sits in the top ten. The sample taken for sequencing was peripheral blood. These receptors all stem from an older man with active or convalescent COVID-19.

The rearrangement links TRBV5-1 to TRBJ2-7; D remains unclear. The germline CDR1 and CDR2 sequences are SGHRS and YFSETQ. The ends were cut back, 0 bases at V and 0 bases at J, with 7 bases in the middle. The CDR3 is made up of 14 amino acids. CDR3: CASSLATTSYEQYF. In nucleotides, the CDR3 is TGCGCCAGCAGCTTGGCAACTACCTCCTACGAGCAGTACTTC.

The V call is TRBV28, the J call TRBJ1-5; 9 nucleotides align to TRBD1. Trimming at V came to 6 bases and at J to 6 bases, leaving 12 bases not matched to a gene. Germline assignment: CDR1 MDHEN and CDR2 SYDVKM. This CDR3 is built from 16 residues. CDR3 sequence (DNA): TGTGCCAGCAGCTCTACAGGGGGCGCGTTCAGTCAGCCCCAGCATTTT. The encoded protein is CASSSTGGAFSQPQHF.

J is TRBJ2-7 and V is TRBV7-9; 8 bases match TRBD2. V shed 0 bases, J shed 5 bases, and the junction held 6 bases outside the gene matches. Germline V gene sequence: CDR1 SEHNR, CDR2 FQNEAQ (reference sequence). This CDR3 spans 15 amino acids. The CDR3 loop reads CASSLALAGKDEQYF. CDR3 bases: TGTGCCAGCAGCTTAGCGTTAGCGGGAAAAGACGAGCAGTACTTC.

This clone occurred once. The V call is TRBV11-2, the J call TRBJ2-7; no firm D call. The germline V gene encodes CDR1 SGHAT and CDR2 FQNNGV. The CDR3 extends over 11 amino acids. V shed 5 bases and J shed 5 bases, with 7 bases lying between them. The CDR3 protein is CASSPYHEQYF. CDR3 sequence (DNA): TGTGCCAGCAGCCCCTACCACGAGCAGTACTTC. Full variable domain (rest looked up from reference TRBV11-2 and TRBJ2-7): EAGVAQSPRYKIIEKRQSVAFWCNPISGHATLYWYQQILGQGPKLLIQFQNNGVVDDSQLPKDRFSAERLKGVDSTLKIQPAKLEDSAVYLCASSPYHEQYFGPGTRLTVT.

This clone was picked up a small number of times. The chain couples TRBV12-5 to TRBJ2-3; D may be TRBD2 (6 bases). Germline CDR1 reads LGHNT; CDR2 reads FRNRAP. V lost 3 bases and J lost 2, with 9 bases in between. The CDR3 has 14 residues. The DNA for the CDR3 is TGTGCTAGTGGTTTCGGGACTTACACAGATACGCAGTATTTT. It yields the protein CASGFGTYTDTQYF.

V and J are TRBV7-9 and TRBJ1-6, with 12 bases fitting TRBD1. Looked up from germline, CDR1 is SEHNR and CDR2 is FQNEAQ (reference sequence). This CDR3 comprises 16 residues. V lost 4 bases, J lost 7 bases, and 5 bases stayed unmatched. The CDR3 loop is CASSSGQGAQNSPLHF. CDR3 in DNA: TGTGCCAGCAGCTCGGGACAGGGGGCGCAGAATTCACCCCTCCACTTT.

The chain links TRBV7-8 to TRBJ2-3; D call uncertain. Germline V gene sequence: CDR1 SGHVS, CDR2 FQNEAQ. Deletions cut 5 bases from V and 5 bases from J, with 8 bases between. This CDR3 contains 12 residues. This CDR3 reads CASSPTVDTQYF. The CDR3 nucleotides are TGTGCCAGCAGCCCCACGGTAGATACGCAGTATTTT. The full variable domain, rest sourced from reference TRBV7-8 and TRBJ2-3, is GAGVSQSPRYKVAKRGQDVALRCDPISGHVSLFWYQQALGQGPEFLTYFQNEAQLDKSGLPSDRFFAERPEGSVSTLKIQRTQQEDSAVYLCASSPTVDTQYFGPGTRLTVL.

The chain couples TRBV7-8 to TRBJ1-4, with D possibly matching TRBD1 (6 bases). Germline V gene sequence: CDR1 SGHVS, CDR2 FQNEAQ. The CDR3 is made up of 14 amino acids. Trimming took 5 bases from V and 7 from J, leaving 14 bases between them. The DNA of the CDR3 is TGTGCCAGCAGCCCGGACAGATCTGGTGAAAAACTGTTTTTT. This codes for CASSPDRSGEKLFF. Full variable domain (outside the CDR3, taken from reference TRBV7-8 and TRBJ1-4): GAGVSQSPRYKVAKRGQDVALRCDPISGHVSLFWYQQALGQGPEFLTYFQNEAQLDKSGLPSDRFFAERPEGSVSTLKIQRTQQEDSAVYLCASSPDRSGEKLFFGSGTQLSVL.

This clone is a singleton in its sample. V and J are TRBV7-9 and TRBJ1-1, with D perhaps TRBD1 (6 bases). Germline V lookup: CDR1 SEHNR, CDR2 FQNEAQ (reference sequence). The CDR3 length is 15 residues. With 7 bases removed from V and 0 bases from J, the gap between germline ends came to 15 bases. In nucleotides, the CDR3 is TGTGCCAGCACCTCCGGGGGGCCGGTGAACACTGAAGCTTTCTTT. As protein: CASTSGGPVNTEAFF.

CDR3 residues: CASSPRVGTGTYEQYF. In DNA, the CDR3 is TGTGCCAGCAGTCCCCGAGTTGGGACAGGGACCTACGAGCAGTACTTC. This chain connects TRBV28 to TRBJ2-7, with 9 positions matching TRBD1. Germline lookup yields CDR1 MDHEN and CDR2 SYDVKM. The V gene end was trimmed by 5 bases and the J gene end by 2 bases; junction bases not matched to a gene: 10. This CDR3 contains 16 residues. Looking up the rest from reference TRBV28 and TRBJ2-7 gives the full variable domain: DVKVTQSSRYLVKRTGEKVFLECVQDMDHENMFWYRQDPGLGLRLIYFSYDVKMKEKGDIPEGYSVSREKKERFSLILESASTNQTSMYLCASSPRVGTGTYEQYFGPGTRLTVT.

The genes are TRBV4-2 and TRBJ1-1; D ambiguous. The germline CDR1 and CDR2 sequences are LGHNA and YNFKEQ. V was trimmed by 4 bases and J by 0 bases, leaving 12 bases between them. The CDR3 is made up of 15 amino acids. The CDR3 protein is CASSPMARLNTEAFF. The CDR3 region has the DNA TGTGCCAGCAGCCCCATGGCCAGGTTGAACACTGAAGCTTTCTTT.